The sequence of this T cell receptor beta chain was determined in a study of blood T cell repertoires in COVID-19. The CDR3 is made up of 17 amino acids. Sequenced by immunoSEQ multiplex PCR; TCRdb stores in-frame clones only, minus some. The top ten hold 4.8% of the sample, which has 150,000 or so clones, about 90% seen once. This clonotype was obtained from a man under 40 with COVID-19, enrolled during active disease. The sequenced sample was peripheral blood. The chain recombines TRBV1 with TRBJ2-2; the D call TRBD1 from the table was never checked on the DNA. TRBV1 is a recognized pseudogene. The CDR3 region is CTSSQDPAEGASGELFF. CDR3 nucleotides: TGCACCAGCAGCCAAGACCCCGCTGAGGGGGCGTCCGGGGAGCTGTTTTTT.